This T cell receptor (beta chain) is drawn from a study of blood T cell repertoires in COVID-19. Overall study: Spain, Italy and the United States supplied samples that represented acute and convalescent COVID-19. PBMCs, B-cell-depleted T cells, or T cells provided the cDNA or gDNA that made up the material.

Clones were sequenced by immunoSEQ multiplex PCR, and TCRdb holds only the in-frame ones, with some missing. The table shows under 200,000 clones, with around four fifths occurring only once. The germline gives CDR1 SGHRS, CDR2 YFSETQ. This CDR3 region has 12 residues. V was trimmed by 6 bases and J by 2 bases, leaving 7 bases between them. Participant-given clinical history determined each cohort assignment. The sequence was collected from a woman aged 45-60 years who had recovered from COVID-19. V usage is TRBV5-1 and J usage is TRBJ2-3, with D unclear. The material sequenced was PBMCs or T cells enriched from blood (not recorded which). CDR3 coding DNA: TGCGCCAGCAACGAACTCACAGATACGCAGTATTTT. It codes for CASNELTDTQYF.